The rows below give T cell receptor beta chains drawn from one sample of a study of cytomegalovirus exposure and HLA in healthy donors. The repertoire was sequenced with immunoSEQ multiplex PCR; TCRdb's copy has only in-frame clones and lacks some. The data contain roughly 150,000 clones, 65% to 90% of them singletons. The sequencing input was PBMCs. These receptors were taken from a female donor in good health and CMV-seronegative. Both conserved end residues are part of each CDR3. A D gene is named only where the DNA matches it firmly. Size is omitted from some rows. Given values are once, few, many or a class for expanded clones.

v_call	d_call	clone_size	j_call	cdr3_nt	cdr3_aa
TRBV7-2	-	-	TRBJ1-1	TGTGCCAGCAGTTCAGGGTGGGCGAGTCAAGCTTTCTTT	CASSSGWASQAFF
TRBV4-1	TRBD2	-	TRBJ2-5	TGCGCCAGCAGCCAAGCTCTGGTCGATCTAGCGGGAGGAGAGACCCAGTACTTC	CASSQALVDLAGGETQYF
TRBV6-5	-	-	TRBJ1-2	TGTGCCAGTGGAGGGCGGAGGGGTTATGGCTACACCTTC	CASGGRRGYGYTF
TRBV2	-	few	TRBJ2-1	TGTGCCAGCAGTGACTGGGCGCCGCAGTTCTTC	CASSDWAPQFF
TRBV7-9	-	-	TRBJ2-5	TGTGCCAGTACCCCAGGGTTACTTCAAGAGACCCAGTACTTC	CASTPGLLQETQYF
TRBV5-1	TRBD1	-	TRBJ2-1	TGCGCCAGCAGCCCCTGGACAGGGGACAATGAGCAGTTCTTC	CASSPWTGDNEQFF
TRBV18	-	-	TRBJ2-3	TGTGCCAGCACCGGCGGGGATACGCAGTATTTT	CASTGGDTQYF
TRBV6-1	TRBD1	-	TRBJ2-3	TGTGCCAGCACCAACAGGGGAAGCGCGCAGTATTTT	CASTNRGSAQYF
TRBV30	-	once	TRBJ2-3	TGTGCCTGGAGTGTACTTGGACACCAAGACACAGATACGCAGTATTTT	CAWSVLGHQDTDTQYF
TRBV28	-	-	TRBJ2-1	TGTGCCAGCAGTTTATTATCCAATGAGCAGTTCTTC	CASSLLSNEQFF
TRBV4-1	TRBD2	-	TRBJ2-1	TGCGCCAGCAGCCAAGAGCGGGAGGACAATGAGCAGTTCTTC	CASSQEREDNEQFF
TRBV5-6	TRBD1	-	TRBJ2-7	TGTGCCAGCAGCCATGACAGGGGGGGTTCGTACGAGCAGTACTTC	CASSHDRGGSYEQYF
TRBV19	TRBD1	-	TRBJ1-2	TGTGCCAGTAGACCGACAGGGGGCCCCTCTAACTATGGCTACACCTTC	CASRPTGGPSNYGYTF
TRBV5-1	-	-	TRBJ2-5	TGCGCCAGCAACCCAGGGTCCGGCGAGACCCAGTACTTC	CASNPGSGETQYF
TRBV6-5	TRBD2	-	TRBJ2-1	TGTGCCAGCAGGCCGGGACTAGCTTACAATGAGCAGTTCTTC	CASRPGLAYNEQFF
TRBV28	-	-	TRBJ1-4	TGTGCCAGCGGACCCGGAGGGACTAATGAAAAACTGTTTTTT	CASGPGGTNEKLFF
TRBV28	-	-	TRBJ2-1	TGTGCCAGCAGTCCACGGAGCCCTTACTACAATGAGCAGTTCTTC	CASSPRSPYYNEQFF
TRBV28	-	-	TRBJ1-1	TGTGCCAGCAGTTCCACAGGGAAGAACACTGAAGCTTTCTTT	CASSSTGKNTEAFF
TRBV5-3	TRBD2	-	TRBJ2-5	TGTGCCAGAAGCTTGGAGCGGGAGGGACAAGAGACCCAGTACTTC	CARSLEREGQETQYF
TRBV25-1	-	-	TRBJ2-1	TGTGCCAGCAGTGCCCGCTGGTCGGGACTTGAGCAGTTCTTC	CASSARWSGLEQFF
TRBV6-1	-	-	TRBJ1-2	TGTGCCAGCAACCTTGAGCTTGGCTATGGCTACACCTTC	CASNLELGYGYTF
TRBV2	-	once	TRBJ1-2	TGTGCCAGCAGCGCTGACAGCACTAACTATGGCTACACCTTC	CASSADSTNYGYTF
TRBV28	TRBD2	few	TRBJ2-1	TGTGCCAGCAGTCCTAGCGGGGGGTACAATGAGCAGTTCTTC	CASSPSGGYNEQFF
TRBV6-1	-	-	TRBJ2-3	TGTGCCAGCAGTGAAAAGCGGGTACCCTCCACAGATACGCAGTATTTT	CASSEKRVPSTDTQYF